Following are 13 T cell receptor beta chains from one sample sequenced in a study of T cells in Graves' hyperthyroidism and ophthalmopathy. RNA transcripts served as the template for amplifying TCR beta CDR3 regions. Carried out on the TCR CDR3, a first-round RT-PCR used the HTBI primer set. TCRdb ran MiXCR on the multiplex PCR reads and lists one entry per CDR3 protein. The sample has roughly 530,000 distinct CDR3 sequences; roughly 15% are singletons. The specimen was blood. The receptors come from a woman between 18 and 29 years old with Graves' ophthalmopathy.

The chain carries TRBV10-3 and TRBJ2-1, with D perhaps given as TRBD1 or TRBD2 (5 bases each). V lost 3 bases, J lost 12 bases, and 9 bases lay in between. Germline CDR1 reads ENHRY; CDR2 reads SYGVKD. The CDR3 is 11 residues long. The CDR3 DNA reads as TGTGCCATCAGTGACGGGGACGGGCAGTTCTTC. This translates into CAISDGDGQFF.

This clonotype has ten or more counts. V usage is TRBV7-2 and J usage is TRBJ2-5; TRBD1 or TRBD2 may be the D gene (5 bases each). With 1 base removed from V and 6 bases from J, the gap between germline ends came to 15 bases. Germline loops: CDR1 SGHTA, CDR2 FQGNSA. This CDR3 comprises 15 residues. CDR3 loop: CASSLGGEQMKTQYF. CDR3 nucleotides: TGTGCCAGCAGCTTAGGAGGGGAACAGATGAAGACCCAGTACTTC.

This clonotype occurred a few times. The V and J genes are TRBV7-9 and TRBJ2-5; D ambiguous. Trimming pared 4 bases from V and 2 bases from J, leaving 17 bases between. The length of the CDR3 is 16 residues. Germline CDR1 SEHNR, CDR2 FQNEAQ (reference sequence). As DNA, the CDR3 is TGTGCCAGCAGCTCCCTACTCATGACCCAGCAAGAGACCCAGTACTTC. Translating gives CASSSLLMTQQETQYF.

This clonotype was seen many times. The rearrangement uses TRBV7-9 and TRBJ2-7; 10 nucleotides match TRBD2. Germline V CDR1 and CDR2: SEHNR, FQNEAQ (reference sequence). The CDR3 is 16 amino acids. V lost 4 bases, J lost 2 bases, and 8 bases stayed unmatched. The DNA for the CDR3 is TGTGCCAGCAGCTCCAACCAGCGGGAGGGGGCCTACGAGCAGTACTTC. Protein product: CASSSNQREGAYEQYF.

In the case of this clonotype: Possible read error: a much larger clone is one base away. The gene calls are TRBV28 and TRBJ1-2; a weak D match, TRBD1 (5 bases). The CDR3 has 16 amino acids. Germline CDR1 reads MDHEN; CDR2 reads SYDVKM. V was clipped by 5 bases and J by 8 bases, with 24 bases between them. The DNA of the CDR3 is TGTGCCAGCAGTGATTCCCTCCGGGGCGGCTTGGGAGGCTACACCTTC. It is translated as CASSDSLRGGLGGYTF.

This clonotype has ten or more counts. The chain has TRBV2 and TRBJ2-7, with D uncertain. Germline CDR1 is SNHLY and CDR2 is FYNNEI. The CDR3 runs 12 residues. V shed 5 bases and J shed 2 bases, with 7 bases lying between them. The CDR3 DNA reads TGTGCCAGCAGTCTAGATCCCTACGAGCAGTACTTC. It translates to CASSLDPYEQYF.

The chain combines TRBV5-1 with TRBJ2-7, with D perhaps matching TRBD1 (6 bases). The germline CDR1 and CDR2 sequences are SGHRS and YFSETQ. The CDR3 is 15 residues long. Trimming took 2 bases from V and 3 from J, leaving 15 bases between them. The CDR3 nucleotides read TGCGCCAGCAGCTTCATGGGACAAGCTAACTACGAGCAGTACTTC. Translating gives CASSFMGQANYEQYF.

This clonotype was seen ten or more times. This chain links TRBV7-6 with TRBJ2-7, with 9 bases identical to TRBD2. V was clipped by 5 bases and J by 2 bases; unmatched bases: 7. The CDR3 runs to 15 residues. Germline CDR1 is SGHVS and CDR2 is FNYEAQ. Written as DNA, the CDR3 is TGTGCCAGCAGCACCCTAGCGGGGCTCCCCTACGAGCAGTACTTC. Protein product: CASSTLAGLPYEQYF.

This clonotype appeared many times. This sequence joins TRBV24-1 and TRBJ2-5; either TRBD1 or TRBD2 may supply D (5 bases each). Germline CDR1 is KGHDR and CDR2 is SFDVKD. V was pared by 2 bases and J by 4 bases, with 7 bases between. CDR3 length: 13 amino acids. In DNA, the CDR3 is TGTGCCACCAGTGATTCGAGGGGAGAGACCCAGTACTTC. Its translation is CATSDSRGETQYF.

The V and J genes are TRBV19 and TRBJ1-4; TRBD1 matches at 8 bases. This CDR3 region has 15 residues. Germline values: CDR1 LNHDA, CDR2 SQIVND (reference sequence). Germline trimming cut 6 bases from V and 7 bases from J; bases unmatched to any gene: 10. CDR3 sequence reads: CASRSGQGGIEKLFF. The DNA for the CDR3 is TGTGCCAGTAGAAGCGGACAGGGTGGGATTGAAAAACTGTTTTTT. The variable domain in full, completed from reference TRBV19 and TRBJ1-4, reads DGGITQSPKYLFRKEGQNVTLSCEQNLNHDAMYWYRQDPGQGLRLIYYSQIVNDFQKGDIAEGYSVSREKKESFPLTVTSAQKNPTAFYLCASRSGQGGIEKLFFGSGTQLSVL.

This clonotype was counted between two and nine times. The chain has TRBV7-2 and TRBJ2-2; the D gene is possibly TRBD1 (6 bases). The length of the CDR3 is 16 residues. V gave up 2 bases and J gave up 6 bases, with 16 bases separating them. Germline V lookup: CDR1 SGHTA, CDR2 FQGNSA. Here the CDR3 reads CASSLTPGADAGELFF. CDR3 bases: TGTGCCAGCAGCTTAACCCCAGGGGCGGACGCCGGGGAGCTGTTTTTT.

This clonotype was detected a few times. This rearrangement joins TRBV3-1 to TRBJ2-1; TRBD1 aligns across 7 bases. Germline values: CDR1 LGHDT, CDR2 YNNKEL (reference sequence). J gave up 5 bases and V 10 bases, and 23 bases lay outside the gene matches. CDR3 size: 18 residues. CDR3 protein: CAISESLFLRTGDNEQFF. For the CDR3, the DNA is TGTGCCATCAGTGAGTCCTTGTTTTTGAGGACAGGAGACAATGAGCAGTTCTTC.

This clonotype has a count of ten or more. The chain combines TRBV6-1 with TRBJ1-5, with 7 bases lining up with TRBD1. Germline CDR1 and CDR2: MNHNS and SASEGT. Trimming took 5 bases from V and 1 from J; bases not matched to a gene: 11. The CDR3 totals 17 residues. This CDR3 reads CASSPTMEGASNQPQHF. The CDR3 nucleotides read TGTGCCAGCAGTCCCACGATGGAGGGGGCGAGCAATCAGCCCCAGCATTTT.